This T cell receptor beta chain originates from a study of PD-L1 blockade in urothelial cancer. Background on the study: Patients initiated atezolizumab around 2014 at 1,200 mg intravenously every 3 weeks. Study-wide results and caveats: Durable-benefit patients expanded tumor-associated blood clones more at 3 weeks.

Assay: immunoSEQ multiplex PCR; the TCRdb copy retains only in-frame clones and omits some. The data contain more than 90,000 clones, roughly 84% of them singletons. Concerning this clone itself: Its antigen remains unidentified.

Regarding time point: pretreatment peripheral blood. Germline values: CDR1 WSHSY, CDR2 SAAADI. The CDR3 runs to 15 residues. The V segment lost 6 bases and the J segment 2 bases; nucleotides outside the gene matches: 6. Sequenced material: PBMCs, taken around atezolizumab (anti-PD-L1) treatment. The chain has TRBV10-2 and TRBJ1-5, with TRBD1 matching over 8 bases. The clonotype was recovered from a man aged 55 to 70 with urothelial cancer. The CDR3 sequence: CASSLTGDGNQPQHF. CDR3 DNA sequence: TGCGCCAGCAGCCTGACAGGGGACGGCAATCAGCCCCAGCATTTT.